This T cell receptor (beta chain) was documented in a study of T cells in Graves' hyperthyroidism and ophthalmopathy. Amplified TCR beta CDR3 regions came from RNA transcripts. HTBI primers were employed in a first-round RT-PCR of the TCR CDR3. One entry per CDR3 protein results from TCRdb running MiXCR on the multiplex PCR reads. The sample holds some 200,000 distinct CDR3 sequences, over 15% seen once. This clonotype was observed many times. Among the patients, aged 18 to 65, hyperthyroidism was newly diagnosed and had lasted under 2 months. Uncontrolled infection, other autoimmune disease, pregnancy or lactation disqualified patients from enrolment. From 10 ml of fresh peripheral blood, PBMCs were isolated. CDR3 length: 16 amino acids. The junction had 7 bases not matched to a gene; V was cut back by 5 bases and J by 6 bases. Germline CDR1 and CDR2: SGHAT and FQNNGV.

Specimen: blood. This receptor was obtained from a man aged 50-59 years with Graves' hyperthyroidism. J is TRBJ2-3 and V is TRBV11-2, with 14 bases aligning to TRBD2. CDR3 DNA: TGTGCCAGCAGCACTCGGACTAGCGGGAGGATCGATACGCAGTATTTT. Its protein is CASSTRTSGRIDTQYF.